Each of the 25 T cell receptor beta chains below was sequenced from the same sample in a study of CD8 T cells in ankylosing spondylitis (dated by TCRdb to 2016 to 2017). Library creation used 5' RACE. Sequencing took place on an Illumina HiSeq 2500. The public sequencing data were trimmed at Q25 with fastp and processed into clonotypes with MiXCR by TCRdb, which kept only in-frame beta chains. Every distinct CDR3 protein forms one entry, paired with its most common genes and DNA. This sample holds under 150,000 distinct CDR3 sequences; 9.5% to 12% were observed only once. The biggest ten clones account for less than 5% of the sample. The sequenced sample was blood, either unsorted or a sorted T cell fraction (not recorded which). These receptors were taken from a female donor with ankylosing spondylitis or in good health (not recorded which).

The V gene is TRBV11-2, the J gene TRBJ2-5; TRBD2 aligns across 9 bases. With V trimmed by 6 bases and J by 5 bases, 22 bases remained unmatched. Per the germline V gene, CDR1 is SGHAT and CDR2 is FQNNGV. The CDR3 contains 19 residues. The CDR3 sequence is CASSFHVRRSGLAWETQYF. The CDR3 region has the DNA TGTGCCAGCAGTTTCCACGTTAGGCGCTCGGGACTAGCTTGGGAGACCCAGTACTTC.

In its sample, this clonotype was seen a few times. This sequence joins TRBV7-2 and TRBJ1-1, with D possibly being TRBD1 (6 bases). The ends were cut back, 1 base at V and 5 bases at J, with 17 bases in the middle. CDR3 size: 16 residues. Germline V CDR1 and CDR2: SGHTA, FQGNSA. CDR3 sequence: CASSLDSQGMGTEAFF. CDR3 nucleotide sequence: TGTGCCAGCAGCTTAGATTCTCAGGGGATGGGGACTGAAGCTTTCTTT.

This clonotype has a handful of counts. This chain connects TRBV7-8 to TRBJ1-4, with TRBD1 matching over 7 bases. J was trimmed by 8 bases and V by 10 bases; bases with no gene match: 10. Germline assignment: CDR1 SGHVS and CDR2 FQNEAQ. The CDR3 runs to 13 residues. CDR3 sequence (DNA): TGTGCCACCTCCAGGGGGGCTTGGGAAAAACTGTTTTTT. Translated: CATSRGAWEKLFF.

This clonotype was seen many times. This chain connects TRBV2 to TRBJ2-4; D unclear. Germline loops: CDR1 SNHLY, CDR2 FYNNEI. V was pared by 2 bases and J by 0 bases, with 8 bases between. The CDR3 is 15 amino acids. The CDR3 nucleotides are TGTGCCAGCAGTGAACAAGGGTTAGCCAAAAACATTCAGTACTTC. Translated, it gives CASSEQGLAKNIQYF.

This clonotype was counted at least ten times. The chain joins TRBV6-2 or TRBV6-3 to TRBJ2-3; 7 bases match TRBD1. The CDR3 contains 12 residues. V shed 5 bases and J 4 bases; nucleotides not matched to a gene: 0. Per the germline V gene, CDR1 is MNHEY and CDR2 is SVGEGT. For the CDR3, the DNA is TGTGCCAGCAGTGACAGGGCAGATACGCAGTATTTT. Translation gives CASSDRADTQYF.

This clonotype has at least ten counts. The J gene is TRBJ1-2, the V gene TRBV29-1; no clear D. Trimming cost V 3 bases and J 6 bases, with 11 bases left between them. Germline V lookup: CDR1 SQVTM, CDR2 ANQGSEA. The CDR3 totals 12 residues. This CDR3 reads CSVDRGEDGYTF. DNA for the CDR3: TGCAGCGTTGATCGGGGTGAGGATGGCTACACCTTC.

This clonotype was counted at least ten times. The chain recombines TRBV20-1 with TRBJ1-5; D uncertain. This CDR3 contains 16 residues. Germline CDR1 reads DFQATT; CDR2 reads SNEGSKA (reference sequence). Trimming shortened V by 4 bases and J by 2 bases, and 18 bases separated the two germline ends. The CDR3 nucleotides read TGCAGTGCTATCGGTGCAGGTTCTCTCCGCAATCAGCCCCAGCATTTT. It is translated as CSAIGAGSLRNQPQHF.

This clonotype was recorded once. The chain uses TRBV28 and TRBJ1-5; D unresolved. CDR3 size: 15 residues. V was pared by 7 bases and J by 2 bases, with 15 bases between. The germline V gene has CDR1 MDHEN and CDR2 SYDVKM. CDR3 loop: CASTADGWRNQPQHF. The CDR3 nucleotides read TGTGCCAGCACCGCCGACGGCTGGCGCAATCAGCCCCAGCATTTT.

This clonotype was seen many times. The CDR3 region is CAWSWGIYNEQFF. The CDR3 DNA is TGTGCCTGGAGTTGGGGGATCTACAATGAGCAGTTCTTC. The chain carries TRBV30 and TRBJ2-1, with D perhaps given as TRBD1 or TRBD2 (5 bases each). Trimming stripped 2 bases from V and 3 bases from J, with 8 bases between. CDR1 GTSNPN and CDR2 SVGIG come from the germline V gene (reference sequence). This CDR3 is built from 13 residues.

The sample holds many counts of this clonotype. The chain has TRBV7-2 and TRBJ2-2; D not certain. Germline-derived CDR1 and CDR2 are SGHTA and FQGNSA. The CDR3 has 12 residues. V lost 7 bases, J lost 3 bases, and 6 bases lay in between. This CDR3 reads CASTLHTGELFF. CDR3 DNA: TGTGCCAGCACCCTTCACACCGGGGAGCTGTTTTTT. Filled out from reference TRBV7-2 and TRBJ2-2, the complete variable domain reads GAGVSQSPSNKVTEKGKDVELRCDPISGHTALYWYRQSLGQGLEFLIYFQGNSAPDKSGLPSDRFSAERTGGSVSTLTIQRTQQEDSAVYLCASTLHTGELFFGEGSRLTVL.

This chain uses TRBV7-1 with TRBJ2-5, with 8 bases lining up with TRBD1. TRBV7-1 is an ORF, with its function uncertain. With 6 bases clipped from V and 0 bases from J, the junction kept 9 bases outside the gene matches. The CDR3 loop spans 16 amino acids. The CDR3 here is CASRAPLQGDQETQYF. CDR3 sequence (DNA): TGTGCCAGCAGGGCTCCTCTACAGGGGGACCAAGAGACCCAGTACTTC.

This clonotype was observed at least ten times. The chain links TRBV20-1 to TRBJ2-1; 8 positions agree with TRBD2. The V gene end was trimmed by 0 bases and the J gene end by 3 bases; junction bases not matched to a gene: 7. CDR1 is DFQATT and CDR2 is SNEGSKA in the germline V gene (reference sequence). CDR3 size: 16 residues. CDR3 protein: CSARDIFSGNYNEQFF. The CDR3 nucleotides are TGCAGTGCTAGAGACATATTTAGCGGGAACTACAATGAGCAGTTCTTC.

This clonotype was counted many times. The chain couples TRBV2 to TRBJ1-3, with 8 bases matching TRBD1. The CDR3 covers 17 residues. Germline CDR1 reads SNHLY; CDR2 reads FYNNEI. J gave up 0 bases and V 6 bases, and 10 bases lay outside the gene matches. DNA of the CDR3: TGTGCCAGCAGCCGGGGGACAGGTCGGAGCTCTGGAAACACCATATATTTT. Translating it yields CASSRGTGRSSGNTIYF.

The table lists this clonotype with many counts. This sequence joins TRBV20-1 and TRBJ2-3; TRBD2 is a possible D gene (7 bases). In germline, CDR1 is DFQATT, CDR2 SNEGSKA (reference sequence). The CDR3 runs to 14 residues. The germline V and J ends were trimmed by 4 bases and 4 bases, with 15 bases remaining between them. The CDR3 region is CSAIVGGAADTQYF. The CDR3 DNA sequence: TGCAGTGCTATTGTTGGGGGGGCCGCAGATACGCAGTATTTT.

CDR3 DNA: TGTGCCAGCAGCCCTCGGGCTAGCGGGGGCACAGATACGCAGTATTTT. Protein product: CASSPRASGGTDTQYF. This chain links TRBV6-1 with TRBJ2-3; TRBD2 matches at 9 bases. Per the germline V gene, CDR1 is MNHNS and CDR2 is SASEGT. This CDR3 has 16 residues. V lost 6 bases, J lost 1 base, and 8 bases stayed unmatched.

The DNA of the CDR3 is TGCAGCGTTGTGGGCACTGGGGACTATGGCTACACCTTC. The encoded protein is CSVVGTGDYGYTF. The J gene is TRBJ1-2, the V gene TRBV29-1, with D unclear. The germline gives CDR1 SQVTM, CDR2 ANQGSEA. V lost 4 bases and J 3 bases, leaving 12 bases between the germline ends. This CDR3 is built from 13 residues.

This clonotype has a count of ten or more. V and J are TRBV7-2 and TRBJ1-5; D is ambiguous. Germline CDR1 is SGHTA and CDR2 is FQGNSA. The V end lost 3 bases, the J end lost 4 bases, and 4 bases lay between the germline ends. CDR3 size: 12 residues. CDR3 amino acids: CASSFRNQPQHF. CDR3 coding DNA: TGTGCCAGCAGCTTCAGAAATCAGCCCCAGCATTTT.

This clonotype has ten or more counts. The chain carries TRBV7-9 and TRBJ1-6; D call uncertain. The CDR3 loop spans 15 amino acids. Germline assignment: CDR1 SEHNR and CDR2 FQNEAQ (reference sequence). The germline V and J ends were trimmed by 5 bases and 4 bases, with 12 bases remaining between them. The CDR3 protein is CASSPGTVYNSPLHF. The CDR3, as DNA: TGTGCCAGCAGCCCGGGCACGGTGTATAATTCACCCCTCCACTTT.

This clonotype was counted many times. The chain recombines TRBV7-9 with TRBJ2-3, with 9 bases aligning to TRBD2. V gave up 11 bases and J gave up 3 bases; unmatched junction bases: 18. Looked up from germline, CDR1 is SEHNR and CDR2 is FQNEAQ (reference sequence). The length of the CDR3 is 17 residues. CDR3 amino acids: CAVPFGPSGMSTDTQYF. CDR3 nucleotides: TGTGCCGTGCCCTTTGGGCCTAGCGGGATGTCAACAGATACGCAGTATTTT.

The sample holds many counts of this clonotype. The V gene is TRBV6-2 or TRBV6-3, the J gene TRBJ2-1; D is uncertain. Per the germline V gene, CDR1 is MNHEY and CDR2 is SVGEGT. This CDR3 region has 15 residues. V shed 6 bases and J shed 6 bases, with 18 bases lying between them. The chain's CDR3 is CASSTPLPALNEQFF. CDR3 nucleotide sequence: TGTGCCAGCAGCACCCCTCTGCCAGCGCTCAATGAGCAGTTCTTC.

This clonotype has a handful of counts. The CDR3 nucleotides are TGCGCCAGCACCTGGGGGGAATTATACAATGAGCAGTTCTTC. It codes for CASTWGELYNEQFF. The chain couples TRBV5-1 to TRBJ2-1; perhaps TRBD2 as D (6 bases). V shed 6 bases and J shed 4 bases, with 14 bases lying between them. The germline V gene encodes CDR1 SGHRS and CDR2 YFSETQ. The CDR3 sequence is 14 residues long.

This clonotype came up many times. The rearrangement links TRBV20-1 to TRBJ2-3; no definite D call. The CDR3 length is 13 residues. Germline V gives CDR1 DFQATT, CDR2 SNEGSKA (reference sequence). Trimming cost V 4 bases and J 6 bases, with 14 bases left between them. Here the CDR3 reads CSATGRSGDTQYF. CDR3 DNA sequence: TGCAGTGCTACGGGTCGGAGTGGGGATACGCAGTATTTT.

This clonotype showed up many times. The chain couples TRBV7-2 to TRBJ2-2, with 8 positions matching TRBD1. The germline V gene has CDR1 SGHTA and CDR2 FQGNSA. Trimming removed 2 bases from V and 6 bases from J; junction bases left unmatched: 5. CDR3 length: 15 residues. CDR3 nucleotide sequence: TGTGCCAGCAGCTTATTACCAGGGGGCCCCGGGGAGCTGTTTTTT. Protein product: CASSLLPGGPGELFF.

This clonotype was found many times. The gene calls are TRBV4-2 and TRBJ2-3; 13 bases match TRBD2. Per the germline V gene, CDR1 is LGHNA and CDR2 is YNFKEQ. V lost 1 base to trimming and J lost 7 bases; unmatched junction nucleotides: 5. CDR3 length equals 16 residues. Here the CDR3 DNA reads TGTGCCAGCAGCCAAGGACTAGCGGGAGGCCTCCATACGCAGTATTTT. It yields the protein CASSQGLAGGLHTQYF.

This clonotype showed up many times. The chain recombines TRBV20-1 with TRBJ2-2; TRBD2 matches 10 bases. Germline V gene lookup returns CDR1 DFQATT and CDR2 SNEGSKA (reference sequence). V was pared by 3 bases and J by 1 base, with 5 bases of the junction left unmatched. The CDR3 runs to 16 residues. The CDR3 here is CSASERGGWNTGELFF. DNA for the CDR3: TGCAGTGCTAGCGAGCGGGGGGGTTGGAACACCGGGGAGCTGTTTTTT.